The 31 T cell receptor beta chains below were found in one sample sequenced in a study of response to subunit inactivated influenza vaccine. MiXCR was run by TCRdb on the RT-PCR reads, yielding one entry per CDR3 protein. There are 540,000 or so distinct CDR3 sequences in the sample; around 13% occur only once, and under 15% lies in the top ten. The sample here was PBMCs from blood, taken more than 35 days after vaccination. The receptors derive from a man aged 45-65 years who received an inactivated influenza vaccine.

The V gene is TRBV18, the J gene TRBJ2-1, with 7 bases that match TRBD1. After removal of 0 bases from V and 6 bases from J, the junction contained 2 bases not matched to a gene. The length of the CDR3 is 14 residues. Germline V gene sequence: CDR1 KGHSH, CDR2 LQKENI. The CDR3 here is CASSPPTGLNEQFF. CDR3 nucleotides: TGTGCCAGCTCACCACCGACAGGGCTCAATGAGCAGTTCTTC.

The V and J genes are TRBV5-1 and TRBJ2-1; 13 bases are shared with TRBD2. With V trimmed by 4 bases and J by 6 bases, 10 bases remained unmatched. CDR3 length: 17 residues. Germline loops: CDR1 SGHRS, CDR2 YFSETQ. CDR3: CASSPWTSGREGNEQFF. For the CDR3, the DNA is TGCGCCAGCAGCCCATGGACTAGCGGGAGAGAAGGCAATGAGCAGTTCTTC.

This clonotype was seen only a few times. This chain uses TRBV7-9 with TRBJ2-7; D is ambiguous. Germline values: CDR1 SEHNR, CDR2 FQNEAQ (reference sequence). The V end lost 5 bases, the J end lost 0 bases, and 14 bases lay between the germline ends. The CDR3 has 15 residues. CDR3 protein: CASSPISWYSYEQYF. The CDR3 DNA sequence: TGTGCCAGCAGCCCGATCTCTTGGTACTCCTACGAGCAGTACTTC. Filled out from reference TRBV7-9 and TRBJ2-7, the complete variable domain reads DTGVSQNPRHKITKRGQNVTFRCDPISEHNRLYWYRQTLGQGPEFLTYFQNEAQLEKSRLLSDRFSAERPKGSFSTLEIQRTEQGDSAMYLCASSPISWYSYEQYFGPGTRLTVT.

This clonotype was recorded a few times. The V call is TRBV10-3, the J call TRBJ1-4; TRBD1 matches 8 bases. The CDR3 runs to 12 residues. J lost 8 bases, V lost 6 bases, and 2 bases had no gene match. Germline CDR1 ENHRY, CDR2 SYGVKD. This CDR3 reads CAISRDREKLFF. The CDR3 region has the DNA TGTGCCATCAGCCGGGACAGGGAAAAACTGTTTTTT.

V gene TRBV21-1 combines with J gene TRBJ2-3; the DNA was not compared with TRBD1, the D call given in the table. TRBV21-1 is described as a pseudogene. The CDR3 contains 12 residues. The CDR3 is CASNPSKTGAYF. CDR3 bases: TGTGCCAGCAACCCTTCCAAGACCGGGGCGTATTTT.

This clonotype was seen a few times. The chain carries TRBV27 and TRBJ2-1; 9 bases agree with TRBD2. The V gene end was trimmed by 2 bases and the J gene end by 7 bases; junction bases not matched to a gene: 6. The CDR3 sequence is 15 residues long. The germline gives CDR1 MNHEY, CDR2 SMNVEV (reference sequence). The CDR3 DNA sequence: TGTGCCAGCAGTTTAATTAGCGGGGGAGCTAATGAGCAGTTCTTC. Its translation: CASSLISGGANEQFF.

This clonotype appeared a few times. The chain combines TRBV3-1 with TRBJ2-4; TRBD1 might be the D (6 bases). Germline loops: CDR1 LGHDT, CDR2 YNNKEL (reference sequence). There are 12 residues in the CDR3. Deletions cut 4 bases from V and 15 bases from J, with 16 bases between. For the CDR3, the DNA is TGTGCCAGCAGCCGCCTTACAGGGAATCTGTACTTC. Amino acids: CASSRLTGNLYF.

With regard to this clonotype: This may come from a read error, since a much larger clone is one base off. This chain joins TRBV7-2 and TRBJ2-2, with no clear D. The CDR3 runs 12 residues. The germline V and J ends were trimmed by 1 base and 6 bases, with 3 bases remaining between them. Germline CDR1 and CDR2: SGHTA and FQGNSA. CDR3 sequence (DNA): TGTGCCAGCAGCTTAGACGCCGGGGAGCTGTTTTTT. Encoded protein: CASSLDAGELFF.

This clonotype was seen more than once but under ten times. The chain links TRBV12-3 or TRBV12-4 to TRBJ1-5, with D tentatively TRBD1 (6 bases). V lost 4 bases to trimming and J lost 6 bases, with 10 bases between them. The CDR3 totals 13 residues. The CDR3 here is CASSSRGGQPQHF. The CDR3 DNA reads as TGTGCCAGCAGTTCAAGGGGGGGTCAGCCCCAGCATTTT.

This clonotype was detected many times. V gene TRBV3-1 combines with J gene TRBJ2-1, with TRBD2 matching over 11 bases. Per the germline V gene, CDR1 is LGHDT and CDR2 is YNNKEL (reference sequence). Losses at the gene ends were 6 bases for V and 4 bases for J; bases not matched to a gene: 5. This CDR3 contains 15 residues. DNA for the CDR3: TGTGCCAGCAGTCCTATAGCGGGGGGGTACAATGAGCAGTTCTTC. The encoded protein is CASSPIAGGYNEQFF.

A few counts support this clonotype. CDR3 sequence (DNA): TGTGCCAGCAGCCGAGCCAGACCCGAACCTCCTTACGAGCAGTACTTC. Its protein is CASSRARPEPPYEQYF. This rearrangement joins TRBV28 to TRBJ2-7, with unresolved D. This CDR3 region has 16 residues. Germline V gene sequence: CDR1 MDHEN, CDR2 SYDVKM. The germline V and J ends were trimmed by 6 bases and 4 bases, with 22 bases remaining between them. Supplemented by reference TRBV28 and TRBJ2-7, the full variable domain reads DVKVTQSSRYLVKRTGEKVFLECVQDMDHENMFWYRQDPGLGLRLIYFSYDVKMKEKGDIPEGYSVSREKKERFSLILESASTNQTSMYLCASSRARPEPPYEQYFGPGTRLTVT.

This clonotype was detected only a few times. The gene calls are TRBV20-1 and TRBJ2-3, with unresolved D. V lost 6 bases and J lost 2, with 12 bases in between. This CDR3 is 13 amino acids long. Germline CDR1 reads DFQATT; CDR2 reads SNEGSKA (reference sequence). In nucleotides, the CDR3 is TGCAGTGCCAGTATCTACTCCACAGATACGCAGTATTTT. Translated: CSASIYSTDTQYF.

The chain has TRBV7-9 and TRBJ1-5, with D possibly matching TRBD1 (5 bases). Deletions cut 5 bases from V and 5 bases from J, with 13 bases between. This CDR3 comprises 14 residues. Looked up from germline, CDR1 is SEHNR and CDR2 is FQNEAQ (reference sequence). As DNA, the CDR3 is TGTGCCAGCAGCGCCGGGACTCTTGATCAGCCCCAGCATTTT. Its protein is CASSAGTLDQPQHF.

This clonotype was observed a handful of times. The V call is TRBV11-1, the J call TRBJ2-1; 8 bases align to TRBD2. CDR3 length: 18 residues. Trimming removed 0 bases from V and 4 bases from J; junction bases left unmatched: 11. Germline-derived CDR1 and CDR2 are SGHAT and FQDESV (reference sequence). CDR3 residues: CASSLALRRGGPYNEQFF. CDR3 nucleotide sequence: TGTGCCAGCAGCTTAGCGCTACGTCGGGGGGGCCCTTACAATGAGCAGTTCTTC. The variable domain in full, with the rest retrieved from reference TRBV11-1 and TRBJ2-1, is EAEVAQSPRYKITEKSQAVAFWCDPISGHATLYWYRQILGQGPELLVQFQDESVVDDSQLPKDRFSAERLKGVDSTLKIQPAELGDSAMYLCASSLALRRGGPYNEQFFGPGTRLTVL.

This clonotype was seen more than once but under ten times. The genes are TRBV29-1 and TRBJ2-7; 9 positions match TRBD1. After removal of 1 base from V and 7 bases from J, the junction contained 5 bases not matched to a gene. CDR3 size: 13 residues. Per the germline V gene, CDR1 is SQVTM and CDR2 is ANQGSEA. The CDR3: CSVEGTGAIEQYF. The CDR3 coding sequence is TGCAGCGTTGAAGGGACAGGGGCGATAGAGCAGTACTTC.

The chain joins TRBV12-3 or TRBV12-4 to TRBJ1-5; D is unclear. The CDR3 extends over 15 amino acids. V gave up 5 bases and J gave up 3 bases, with 14 bases separating them. The CDR3 DNA sequence: TGTGCCAGCAGTCCCCGAGGCAGGTTCAATCAGCCCCAGCATTTT. Its translation is CASSPRGRFNQPQHF.

This clonotype was found a few times. This rearrangement joins TRBV20-1 to TRBJ2-3; the D is unclear. Between the trimmed V and J ends, which lost 5 bases and 2 bases, there was a span of 14 bases. The germline gives CDR1 DFQATT, CDR2 SNEGSKA (reference sequence). The CDR3 covers 14 residues. The CDR3 nucleotides are TGCAGTGCTCTCGGTCACACACACACAGATACGCAGTATTTT. This sequence encodes CSALGHTHTDTQYF.

This clonotype was seen at least ten times. The chain is built from TRBV11-2 and TRBJ2-3; D gene unclear. The ends were cut back, 1 base at V and 2 bases at J, with 7 bases in the middle. The CDR3 is 14 amino acids. CDR1 SGHAT and CDR2 FQNNGV come from the germline V gene. The CDR3 coding sequence is TGTGCCAGCAGCTTAGTGGGGATCACAGATACGCAGTATTTT. Its protein product is CASSLVGITDTQYF.

The V gene is TRBV28, the J gene TRBJ2-3, with D perhaps TRBD1 (8 bases). The ends were cut back, 5 bases at V and 2 bases at J, with 14 bases in the middle. The CDR3 totals 15 residues. The germline V gene encodes CDR1 MDHEN and CDR2 SYDVKM. The CDR3 sequence is CASSHRGGVTDTQYF. The CDR3 nucleotides are TGTGCCAGCAGTCACAGGGGGGGAGTCACAGATACGCAGTATTTT.

This chain links TRBV6-2 or TRBV6-3 with TRBJ1-1; tentatively, D is TRBD1 (5 bases). CDR1 is MNHEY, CDR2 SVGEGT, per germline. The germline V and J ends were trimmed by 11 bases and 3 bases, with 10 bases remaining between them. CDR3 length: 11 amino acids. Here the CDR3 reads CASLRDTEAFF. The DNA for the CDR3 is TGTGCCTCCCTCAGGGACACTGAAGCTTTCTTT.

This clonotype was found a few times. The V and J genes are TRBV12-3 or TRBV12-4 and TRBJ2-1; maybe TRBD1 (6 bases). The CDR3 sequence is 15 residues long. V shed 1 base and J shed 3 bases, with 10 bases lying between them. CDR3 sequence reads: CASSLGGRGYNEQFF. CDR3 DNA sequence: TGTGCCAGCAGTTTAGGCGGCAGGGGCTACAATGAGCAGTTCTTC.

The V call is TRBV27, the J call TRBJ1-5; D remains unclear. The CDR3 runs to 11 residues. The V gene's germline CDR1 is MNHEY and CDR2 SMNVEV (reference sequence). Deletions cut 5 bases from V and 4 bases from J, with 3 bases between. Here the CDR3 DNA reads TGTGCCAGCAGTCCGAATCAGCCCCAGCATTTT. This encodes CASSPNQPQHF.

This clonotype was observed a handful of times. The V gene is TRBV20-1, the J gene TRBJ2-1, with D perhaps TRBD2 (7 bases). Germline CDR1 is DFQATT and CDR2 is SNEGSKA (reference sequence). There are 14 residues in the CDR3. V gave up 3 bases and J gave up 0 bases, with 9 bases separating them. CDR3 DNA sequence: TGCAGTGCTAGCGGGGGGCTCTCCTACAATGAGCAGTTCTTC. Its protein is CSASGGLSYNEQFF.

The J gene is TRBJ1-2, the V gene TRBV28; TRBD1 might be the D (5 bases). Germline V gene data show CDR1 as MDHEN and CDR2 as SYDVKM. This CDR3 region has 14 residues. Trimming pared 2 bases from V and 4 bases from J, leaving 11 bases between. The CDR3 loop is CASSLVRGVYGYTF. DNA of the CDR3: TGTGCCAGCAGTTTAGTACGGGGGGTCTATGGCTACACCTTC.

V usage is TRBV6-2 or TRBV6-3 and J usage is TRBJ2-3; D not resolved. This CDR3 has 14 amino acids. CDR1 and CDR2 (germline): MNHEY, SVGEGT. The CDR3 loop is CALKAASPTDTQYF. The CDR3 DNA is TGTGCTTTGAAAGCTGCGTCTCCAACAGATACGCAGTATTTT.

This clonotype was counted between two and nine times. This sequence joins TRBV5-5 and TRBJ2-5; no clear D gene. The CDR3 consists of 14 residues. The V gene's germline CDR1 is SGHKS and CDR2 YYEKEE (reference sequence). Trimming removed 1 base from V and 1 base from J, with 8 bases in between. In DNA form, the CDR3 reads TGTGCCAGCAGCTTGATTCAAATCCAAGAGACCCAGTACTTC. Protein sequence: CASSLIQIQETQYF.

The chain employs TRBV7-9 and TRBJ2-1; 10 nucleotides align to TRBD2. CDR1 is SEHNR and CDR2 is FQNEAQ in the germline V gene (reference sequence). CDR3 length equals 14 residues. V was clipped by 5 bases and J by 8 bases; unmatched bases: 6. The CDR3 nucleotides read TGTGCCAGCAGCCCGAGCGGGGGGGTCTATGAGCAGTTCTTC. Translating it yields CASSPSGGVYEQFF.

This clonotype was seen a few times. V and J are TRBV12-3 or TRBV12-4 and TRBJ2-5; TRBD2 agrees at 8 bases. V shed 4 bases and J 5 bases; nucleotides not matched to a gene: 6. The CDR3 loop spans 14 amino acids. The chain's CDR3 is CASSSGTSTETQYF. The CDR3 nucleotides read TGTGCCAGCAGTTCGGGGACTAGTACGGAGACCCAGTACTTC.

The V gene is TRBV24-1, the J gene TRBJ2-3, with 8 bases fitting TRBD2. CDR1 is KGHDR, CDR2 SFDVKD, per germline. The CDR3 contains 16 residues. Losses at the gene ends were 3 bases for V and 3 bases for J; bases not matched to a gene: 7. CDR3 region: CATSDAAGVRTDTQYF. The CDR3 DNA follows: TGTGCCACCAGTGATGCAGCGGGAGTTCGAACAGATACGCAGTATTTT.

In this sample, this clonotype turned up a few times. V and J are TRBV6-1 and TRBJ2-2; unclear D gene. The CDR3 is 14 amino acids. Germline V gene sequence: CDR1 MNHNS, CDR2 SASEGT. V was shortened by 6 bases and J by 1 base, with 9 bases between the two germline ends. Here the CDR3 reads CASRRKQNTGELFF. The CDR3 nucleotides read TGTGCCAGCAGGCGAAAACAGAACACCGGGGAGCTGTTTTTT.

The chain recombines TRBV6-2 or TRBV6-3 with TRBJ1-2; no reliable D call. There are 12 residues in the CDR3. CDR1 is MNHEY, CDR2 SVGEGT, per germline. Deletions cut 2 bases from V and 6 bases from J, with 7 bases between. CDR3 coding DNA: TGTGCCAGCAGTTACATTGGTGATGGCTACACCTTC. Translation: CASSYIGDGYTF.